These T cell receptor beta chains were read from a single sample in a study of T cells in Graves' hyperthyroidism and ophthalmopathy. TCRdb itself ran the multiplex PCR reads through MiXCR, one entry per CDR3 protein. The table has roughly 400,000 distinct CDR3 sequences, approximately 25% seen once. Sequencing was carried out using blood. These receptors came from a man aged 50 or older with Graves' hyperthyroidism. CDR3s include the opening cysteine and the closing phenylalanine or tryptophan. The D gene is left open where the match is weak. Not every row has a clone size; where given, it reads once, few, many or a size class.

CSARDHGASNEKLFF	TGCAGTGCTAGAGATCATGGGGCCAGTAATGAAAAACTGTTTTTT	TRBV20-1	TRBJ1-4	NA	few
CASSRTEYGYTF	TGTGCCAGCAGCCGGACGGAATATGGCTACACCTTC	TRBV28	TRBJ1-2	NA	NA
CILSFITGYTF	TGCATCCTTAGTTTTATAACTGGCTACACCTTC	TRBV30	TRBJ1-2	NA	NA
CAWSVRSGWGETQYF	TGTGCCTGGAGTGTACGAAGCGGGTGGGGGGAGACCCAGTACTTC	TRBV30	TRBJ2-5	NA	few
CASSFGQQNTEAFF	TGTGCCAGCAGTTTTGGACAGCAAAACACTGAAGCTTTCTTT	TRBV12-3/TRBV12-4	TRBJ1-1	NA	many
CASSLSDAGELFF	TGTGCCAGCAGCTTGTCTGACGCCGGGGAGCTGTTTTTT	TRBV7-6	TRBJ2-2	NA	NA
CAWRRTGGTDTQYF	TGTGCCTGGAGACGGACAGGGGGCACAGATACGCAGTATTTT	TRBV30	TRBJ2-3	TRBD1	NA
CASSEAGTGEQFF	TGTGCCAGCAGTGAAGCGGGGACTGGTGAGCAGTTCTTC	TRBV2	TRBJ2-1	NA	many
CASSLGNSDTQYF	TGTGCCAGCAGCTTGGGCAACTCAGATACGCAGTATTTT	TRBV5-6	TRBJ2-3	NA	few
CASSLAVREGRYEQFF	TGTGCCAGCAGCTTAGCGGTCAGGGAGGGTAGGTATGAGCAGTTCTTC	TRBV7-9	TRBJ2-1	TRBD2	few
CASSQMREGSTDTQYF	TGCGCCAGCAGCCAAATGCGGGAGGGGAGCACAGATACGCAGTATTTT	TRBV4-1	TRBJ2-3	TRBD2	NA